The 15 T cell receptor beta chains below come from one sample, sequenced in a study of shared clonotypes between healthy human individuals. Measured with immunoSEQ multiplex PCR; TCRdb has only the in-frame clones, and not every one. The table lists about 590,000 clones, just under 97% of them singletons. The naive CD8 population came from CD45RO-negative cells selected for CCR7, without terminally differentiated effector memory CD45RA+ cells. The sequenced material came from naive CD8+ T cells sorted from blood. Receptor source: a woman aged 30 to 39 in good health.

The chain links TRBV11-2 to TRBJ1-2; D is possibly TRBD1 (6 bases). CDR1 and CDR2 from the germline V gene are SGHAT and FQNNGV. Trimming stripped 4 bases from V and 4 bases from J, with 10 bases between. The CDR3 has 13 residues. This CDR3 is CASSSDRSYGYTF. CDR3 bases: TGTGCCAGCAGCTCGGACAGAAGCTATGGCTACACCTTC.

V and J are TRBV11-3 and TRBJ2-1, with a weak D call TRBD1 (5 bases). This CDR3 contains 12 residues. V was clipped by 4 bases and J by 10 bases, with 11 bases between them. Germline CDR1 SGHNT, CDR2 YENEEA. CDR3 DNA: TGTGCCAGCAGCTGGGGCCAAGGGGAGCAGTTCTTC. This codes for CASSWGQGEQFF.

The chain links TRBV27 to TRBJ2-1; 11 bases align to TRBD2. V was pared by 6 bases and J by 12 bases, with 10 bases of the junction left unmatched. Germline CDR1 reads MNHEY; CDR2 reads SMNVEV (reference sequence). The CDR3 length is 14 residues. The CDR3 here is CASSPLAGDDRQFF. Written as DNA, the CDR3 is TGTGCCAGCAGCCCACTAGCGGGAGACGATCGGCAGTTCTTC.

The chain combines TRBV6-1 with TRBJ1-1; D is perhaps TRBD1 (6 bases). The CDR3 totals 12 residues. V was clipped by 6 bases and J by 3 bases, with 8 bases between them. Germline assignment: CDR1 MNHNS and CDR2 SASEGT. The CDR3 nucleotides read TGTGCCAGCAGGGGGGCGGACACTGAAGCTTTCTTT. This sequence encodes CASRGADTEAFF.

The CDR3 DNA reads TGTGCCAGCAGCACGCCGGGGACTAGCGGGAGCCCCAGCACAGATACGCAGTATTTT. Amino acid sequence: CASSTPGTSGSPSTDTQYF. The gene calls are TRBV7-6 and TRBJ2-3; TRBD2 agrees at 14 bases. The V gene's germline CDR1 is SGHVS and CDR2 FNYEAQ. V shed 5 bases and J 0 bases; nucleotides not matched to a gene: 10. The CDR3 spans 19 residues.

V is TRBV5-1 and J is TRBJ2-1, with D possibly TRBD1 on 5 matching bases. This CDR3 region has 14 residues. CDR1 SGHRS and CDR2 YFSETQ come from the germline V gene. The germline V and J ends were trimmed by 4 bases and 7 bases, with 15 bases remaining between them. In DNA form, the CDR3 reads TGCGCCAGCAGCGACATGACAGCGAAGAATGAGCAGTTCTTC. Amino acid sequence: CASSDMTAKNEQFF.

V is TRBV11-1 and J is TRBJ2-5, with a possible D match to TRBD2 (5 bases). In germline, CDR1 is SGHAT, CDR2 FQDESV (reference sequence). This CDR3 spans 13 amino acids. V lost 2 bases to trimming and J lost 5 bases, with 9 bases between them. CDR3 sequence reads: CASSLWSGETQYF. CDR3 DNA: TGTGCCAGCAGCTTATGGTCGGGGGAGACCCAGTACTTC.

This chain uses TRBV11-2 with TRBJ1-6; a weak D match, TRBD1 (5 bases). Trimming removed 1 base at V and 7 bases at J, with 5 bases between. CDR1 is SGHAT, CDR2 FQNNGV, per germline. The CDR3 runs 13 residues. CDR3 protein: CASSLAGNSPLHF. CDR3 coding DNA: TGTGCCAGCAGCTTAGCAGGGAATTCACCCCTCCACTTT.

This clone appeared a single time. V usage is TRBV27 and J usage is TRBJ1-5; possible D gene TRBD1, 5 bases. Trimming stripped 7 bases from V and 2 bases from J, with 12 bases between. CDR1 MNHEY and CDR2 SMNVEV come from the germline V gene (reference sequence). The CDR3 has 14 amino acids. The CDR3 bases are TGTGCCAGCACCCATAGAGGGGGCAATCAGCCCCAGCATTTT. It translates to CASTHRGGNQPQHF.

This chain joins TRBV7-8 and TRBJ1-2; tentatively, D is TRBD1 (6 bases). Trimming removed 2 bases from V and 2 bases from J, with 9 bases in between. CDR1 is SGHVS and CDR2 is FQNEAQ in the germline V gene. The CDR3 is made up of 14 amino acids. In DNA, the CDR3 is TGTGCCAGCAGCTTAACCACAGGGAACTATGGCTACACCTTC. It yields the protein CASSLTTGNYGYTF. Variable domain in full (rest from reference TRBV7-8 and TRBJ1-2): GAGVSQSPRYKVAKRGQDVALRCDPISGHVSLFWYQQALGQGPEFLTYFQNEAQLDKSGLPSDRFFAERPEGSVSTLKIQRTQQEDSAVYLCASSLTTGNYGYTFGSGTRLTVV.

This clone was observed a handful of times. The chain joins TRBV9 to TRBJ1-2; no firm D call. The CDR3 runs 16 residues. Germline CDR1 is SGDLS and CDR2 is YYNGEE. Between the trimmed V and J ends, which lost 0 bases and 4 bases, there was a span of 16 bases. The CDR3 is CASSVAGINPSYGYTF. CDR3 bases: TGTGCCAGCAGCGTAGCCGGGATCAATCCCAGCTATGGCTACACCTTC.

Only one count was recorded for this clone. The chain is built from TRBV15 and TRBJ2-7; TRBD1 matches 7 bases. Trimming took 5 bases from V and 6 from J; bases not matched to a gene: 10. CDR3 size: 14 residues. Germline V gene sequence: CDR1 LNHNV, CDR2 YYDKDF (reference sequence). This CDR3 is CATSGMGTVGEQYF. DNA for the CDR3: TGTGCCACCAGCGGGATGGGGACAGTGGGCGAGCAGTACTTC.

The genes are TRBV6-5 and TRBJ2-1; unclear D gene. Germline CDR1 reads MNHEY; CDR2 reads SVGAGI. V was pared by 0 bases and J by 7 bases, with 10 bases between. The CDR3 totals 14 residues. The CDR3 DNA is TGTGCCAGCAGTTACTCGCCGGCCTCTAATGAGCAGTTCTTC. This sequence encodes CASSYSPASNEQFF.

The rearrangement links TRBV19 to TRBJ2-3; 10 bases align to TRBD2. Germline-derived CDR1 and CDR2 are LNHDA and SQIVND (reference sequence). Unmatched junction bases numbered 4, after V lost 9 bases and J lost 1 base. The CDR3 spans 14 residues. The CDR3 sequence is CASTGTSGTDTQYF. The CDR3 DNA sequence: TGTGCCAGCACCGGGACTAGCGGCACAGATACGCAGTATTTT.

The chain recombines TRBV5-1 with TRBJ2-1; no clear D. The V end lost 0 bases, the J end lost 6 bases, and 10 bases lay between the germline ends. The germline V gene has CDR1 SGHRS and CDR2 YFSETQ. The CDR3 consists of 14 residues. The CDR3 is CASSLGRSINEQFF. The DNA of the CDR3 is TGCGCCAGCAGCTTGGGGCGGTCGATCAATGAGCAGTTCTTC.